This TCR beta chain was sequenced in a study of chemoradiotherapy in HPV16-positive cancers (dated by TCRdb to the early 2020s). Notes on the research overall: Functional T-cell assays on cells from two HPV16-positive patients defined candidate HPV-specific T-cell clones and common TCR motifs. The study asked whether T-cell immunity to the HPV oncoproteins E6 and E7 changes during chemoradiotherapy and whether this immunity affects survival. The candidate HPV-specific TCRs and motifs were then tracked in TCR repertoires from under 100 patients with HPV-related cancers. Study-level results and caveats: The functional definition of HPV-specific T cells came from only a couple of HPV16-positive patients, and the survival association was reported for HPV16-positive patients. Improved recurrence-free survival in HPV16-positive patients was associated with expansion of HPV-responsive T cells during chemoradiotherapy. Expansion of candidate HPV-specific clones and E7-related TCR motifs was observed in the tumor microenvironment during treatment, whereas no such expansion was observed for non-HPV-specific T cells.

A remark on this clone: Its antigen is currently not known. Base qualities were left out, and no much larger clone turns up one base away.

The CDR3 holds 13 amino acids from the cysteine to the phenylalanine. The only DNA kept is the CDR3, 39 bases in frame from the first base. CDR1 and CDR2 (LNHDA, SQIVND) derive from the germline V gene (reference sequence). The trim is 4 bases for V and 6 bases for J, with a gap of 10 bases between the germline ends. Repertoires were sampled repeatedly over the course of chemoradiotherapy so that clonal expansion in the tumor microenvironment could be followed. Library construction relied on the immunoSEQ multiplex PCR assay. TCRdb took over this immuneACCESS table, retaining in-frame rearrangements with V and J assigned. Such tables are incomplete; in checked studies, under half of the missing clones stem from an unresolved V gene, and the remainder is unexplained. In this sample the table shows about 3,600 clones, more than 90% of which occur a single time. The top ten hold roughly 2% of the sample.

The V and J segments used are TRBV19 and TRBJ2-1, with an unclear D gene assignment. The specimen was obtained from a patient who underwent chemoradiotherapy. This clonotype originated in a human donor with HPV-associated anogenital cancer. The CDR3 region reads CASSTNPSNEQFF. The DNA is as follows: TGTGCCAGTAGTACCAACCCTAGCAATGAGCAGTTCTTC.